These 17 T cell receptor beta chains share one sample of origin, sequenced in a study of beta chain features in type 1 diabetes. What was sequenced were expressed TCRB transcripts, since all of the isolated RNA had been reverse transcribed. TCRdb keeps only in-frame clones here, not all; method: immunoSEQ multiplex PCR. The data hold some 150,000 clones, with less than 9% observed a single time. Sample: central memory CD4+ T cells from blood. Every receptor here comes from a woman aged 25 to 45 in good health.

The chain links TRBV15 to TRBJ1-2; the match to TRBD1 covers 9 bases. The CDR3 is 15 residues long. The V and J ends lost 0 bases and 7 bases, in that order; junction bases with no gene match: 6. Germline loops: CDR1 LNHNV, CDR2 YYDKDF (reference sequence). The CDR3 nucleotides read TGTGCCACCAGCAGAGATTTTGGGACAGGGTTTGGCTACACCTTC. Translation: CATSRDFGTGFGYTF.

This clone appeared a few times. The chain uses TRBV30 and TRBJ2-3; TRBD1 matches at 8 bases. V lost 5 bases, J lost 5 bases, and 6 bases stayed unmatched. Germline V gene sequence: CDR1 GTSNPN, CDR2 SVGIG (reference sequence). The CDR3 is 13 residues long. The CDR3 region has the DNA TGTGCCTGGGGACAGGGCGTTGGAGATACGCAGTATTTT. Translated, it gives CAWGQGVGDTQYF.

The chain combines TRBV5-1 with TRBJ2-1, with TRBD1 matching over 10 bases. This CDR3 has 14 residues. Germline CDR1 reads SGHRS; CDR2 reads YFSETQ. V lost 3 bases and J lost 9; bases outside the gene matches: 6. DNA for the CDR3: TGCGCCAGCAGCTCGACGACAGGGGGCGTTGAGCAGTTCTTC. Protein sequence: CASSSTTGGVEQFF.

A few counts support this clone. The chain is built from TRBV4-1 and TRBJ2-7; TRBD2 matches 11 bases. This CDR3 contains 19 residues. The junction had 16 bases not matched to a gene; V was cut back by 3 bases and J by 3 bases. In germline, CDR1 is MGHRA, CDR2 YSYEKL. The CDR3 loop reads CASSQEPGLAAGMGYEQYF. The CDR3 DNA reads TGCGCCAGCAGCCAGGAACCGGGACTAGCGGCAGGAATGGGCTACGAGCAGTACTTC.

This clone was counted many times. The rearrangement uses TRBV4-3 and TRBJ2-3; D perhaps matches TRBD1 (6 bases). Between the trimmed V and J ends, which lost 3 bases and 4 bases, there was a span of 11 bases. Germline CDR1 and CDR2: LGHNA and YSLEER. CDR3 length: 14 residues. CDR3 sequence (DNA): TGCGCCAGCAGCCAGGGGACAAACTCAGATACGCAGTATTTT. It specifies CASSQGTNSDTQYF.

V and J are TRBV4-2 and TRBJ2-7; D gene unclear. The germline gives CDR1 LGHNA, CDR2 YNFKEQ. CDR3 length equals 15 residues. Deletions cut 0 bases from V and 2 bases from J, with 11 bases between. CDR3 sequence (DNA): TGTGCCAGCAGCCAAGAACCGCACAGCACCTACGAGCAGTACTTC. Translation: CASSQEPHSTYEQYF.

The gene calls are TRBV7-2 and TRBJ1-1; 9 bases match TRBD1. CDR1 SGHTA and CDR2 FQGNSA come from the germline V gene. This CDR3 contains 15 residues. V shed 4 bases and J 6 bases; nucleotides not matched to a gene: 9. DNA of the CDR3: TGTGCCAGCAGCTCAACGGGACAGGGAATTGCTGAAGCTTTCTTT. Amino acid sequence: CASSSTGQGIAEAFF.

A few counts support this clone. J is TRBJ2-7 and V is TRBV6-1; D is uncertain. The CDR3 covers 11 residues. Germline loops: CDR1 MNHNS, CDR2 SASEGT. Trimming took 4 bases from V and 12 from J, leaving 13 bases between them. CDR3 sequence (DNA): TGTGCCAGCAGTGGGTTGACTGAGAGGTACTTC. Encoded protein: CASSGLTERYF.

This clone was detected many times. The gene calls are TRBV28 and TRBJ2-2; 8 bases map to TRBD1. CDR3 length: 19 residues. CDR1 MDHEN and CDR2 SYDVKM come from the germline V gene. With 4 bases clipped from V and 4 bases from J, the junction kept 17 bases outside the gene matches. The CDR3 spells CASSWSGRGPARLTGELFF. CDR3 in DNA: TGTGCCAGCAGTTGGTCGGGCAGGGGGCCTGCACGTCTCACCGGGGAGCTGTTTTTT.

Written as DNA, the CDR3 is TGTGCCAGCAGCCAAGAACAGGGGAACTACAATGAGCAGTTCTTC. Translation gives CASSQEQGNYNEQFF. The chain recombines TRBV4-2 with TRBJ2-1, with 7 bases aligning to TRBD1. The CDR3 has 15 amino acids. Germline V lookup: CDR1 LGHNA, CDR2 YNFKEQ. With V trimmed by 0 bases and J by 3 bases, 2 bases remained unmatched.

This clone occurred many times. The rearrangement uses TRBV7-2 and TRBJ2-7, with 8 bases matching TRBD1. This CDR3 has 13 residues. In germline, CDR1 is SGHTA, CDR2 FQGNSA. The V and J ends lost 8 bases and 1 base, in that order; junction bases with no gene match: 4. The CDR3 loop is CASGTGPSYEQYF. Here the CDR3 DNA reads TGTGCCAGCGGGACAGGACCGTCCTACGAGCAGTACTTC.

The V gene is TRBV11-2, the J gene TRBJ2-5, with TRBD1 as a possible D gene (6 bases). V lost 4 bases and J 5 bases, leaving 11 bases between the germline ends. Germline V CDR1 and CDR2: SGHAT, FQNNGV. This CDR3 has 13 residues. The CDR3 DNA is TGTGCCAGCAGCTCGGGACAAAGGGAGACCCAGTACTTC. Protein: CASSSGQRETQYF.

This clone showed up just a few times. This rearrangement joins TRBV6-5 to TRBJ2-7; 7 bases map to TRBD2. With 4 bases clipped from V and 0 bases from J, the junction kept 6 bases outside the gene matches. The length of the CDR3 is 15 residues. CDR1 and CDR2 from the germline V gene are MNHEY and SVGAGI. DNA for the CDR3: TGTGCCAGCAGTTCCCCGGGGGGTAGCTCCTACGAGCAGTACTTC. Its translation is CASSSPGGSSYEQYF.

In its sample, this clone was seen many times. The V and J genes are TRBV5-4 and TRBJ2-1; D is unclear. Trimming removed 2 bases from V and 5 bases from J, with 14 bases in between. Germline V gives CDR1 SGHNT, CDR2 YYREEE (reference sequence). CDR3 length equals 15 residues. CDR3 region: CASSFPPRTNNEQFF. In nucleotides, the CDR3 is TGTGCCAGCAGCTTCCCGCCACGTACTAACAATGAGCAGTTCTTC. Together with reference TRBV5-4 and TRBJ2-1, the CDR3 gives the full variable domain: ETGVTQSPTHLIKTRGQQVTLRCSSQSGHNTVSWYQQALGQGPQFIFQYYREEENGRGNFPPRFSGLQFPNYSSELNVNALELDDSALYLCASSFPPRTNNEQFFGPGTRLTVL.

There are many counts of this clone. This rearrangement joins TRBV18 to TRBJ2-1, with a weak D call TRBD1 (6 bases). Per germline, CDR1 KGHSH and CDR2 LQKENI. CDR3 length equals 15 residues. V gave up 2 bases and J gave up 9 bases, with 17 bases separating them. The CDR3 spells CASSPGTPRDGEQFF. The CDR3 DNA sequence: TGTGCCAGCTCACCAGGGACACCTCGGGACGGTGAGCAGTTCTTC.

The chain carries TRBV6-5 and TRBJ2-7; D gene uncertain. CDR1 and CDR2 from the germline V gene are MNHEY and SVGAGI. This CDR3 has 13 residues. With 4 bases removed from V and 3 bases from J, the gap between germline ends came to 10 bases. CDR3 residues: CASSSEPNYEQYF. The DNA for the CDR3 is TGTGCCAGCAGTTCCGAACCTAACTACGAGCAGTACTTC.

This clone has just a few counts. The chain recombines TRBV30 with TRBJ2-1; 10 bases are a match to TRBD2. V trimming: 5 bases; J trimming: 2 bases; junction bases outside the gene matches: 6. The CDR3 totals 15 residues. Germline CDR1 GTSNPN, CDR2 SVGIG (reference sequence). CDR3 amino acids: CAWGGLATAYNEQFF. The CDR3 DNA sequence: TGTGCCTGGGGGGGACTAGCGACAGCCTACAATGAGCAGTTCTTC.